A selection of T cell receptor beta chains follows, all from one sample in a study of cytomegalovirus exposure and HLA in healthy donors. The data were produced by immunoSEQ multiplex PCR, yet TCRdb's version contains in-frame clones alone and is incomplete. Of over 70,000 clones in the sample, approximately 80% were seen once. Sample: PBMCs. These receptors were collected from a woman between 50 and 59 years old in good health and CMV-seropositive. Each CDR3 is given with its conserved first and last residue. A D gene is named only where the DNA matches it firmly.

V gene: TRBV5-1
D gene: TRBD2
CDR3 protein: CASQPGGMARETQYF

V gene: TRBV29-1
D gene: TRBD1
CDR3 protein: CKTKGGQGITF

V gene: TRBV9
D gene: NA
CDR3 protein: CASSLSFSADTQYF

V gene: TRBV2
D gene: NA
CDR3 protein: CASMRWQVYGYTF

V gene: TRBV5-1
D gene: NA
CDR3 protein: CASSLAGQGPEKLFF

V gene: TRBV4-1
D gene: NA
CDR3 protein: CASSQDEERGEQFF

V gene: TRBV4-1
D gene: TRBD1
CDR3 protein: CASSQPPGQGLQQYF

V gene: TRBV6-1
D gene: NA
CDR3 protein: CASSELYRDETQYF

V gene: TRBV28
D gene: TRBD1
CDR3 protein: CASSPTGGRNSFF

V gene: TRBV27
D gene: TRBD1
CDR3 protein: CASSSWDSYYGYTF